This TCR beta chain stems from a study of shared clonotypes between healthy human individuals. Study details: Per donor, CD8 memory used one plate, CD8 naive used two, CD4 memory used three and CD4 naive used three.

The CDR3 is 16 amino acids. Germline CDR1 and CDR2: SNHLY and FYNNEI. Trimming took off 2 bases at V and 2 bases at J, with 16 bases between the two ends. Both CD45RO+ cells and CCR7-negative CD45RA+ TemRA cells were combined to make up CD8 memory. For this clone: The antigen is undetermined.

Regarding the study as a whole: Naive subsets generally exceeded memory subsets in estimated richness.

Sorted subsets were amplified in replicate PCRs using around 220 ng DNA, 25,000 to 30,000 T cell genomes. Assay used: immunoSEQ multiplex PCR; TCRdb lists only in-frame clones, some missing. This table holds about 380,000 clones, just over 95% found once. The sequencing input was memory CD8+ T cells sorted from blood. Subset denoted: CD45RO+ cells pooled with CCR7-negative TemRA cells. The chain uses TRBV2 and TRBJ2-7; maybe TRBD2 (6 bases). This TCR came from a man aged 30 to 39 in good health. The DNA for the CDR3 is TGTGCCAGCAGTGAACCTCTCGGGAGTAGAACCTACGAGCAGTACTTC. It codes for CASSEPLGSRTYEQYF.